Presented here are 8 T cell receptor beta chains from one specimen sequenced in a study of cytomegalovirus exposure and HLA in healthy donors. 60 Vbeta and 13 Jbeta primers were used in PCR. Profiled with immunoSEQ multiplex PCR; TCRdb holds only in-frame clones, not every one. The sample holds fewer than 150,000 clones, about 79% seen once. The sample comprised PBMCs. These receptors were taken from a male donor in good health and CMV-seronegative.

The chain uses TRBV13 and TRBJ1-1; possibly TRBD1 for D (6 bases). The ends were cut back, 5 bases at V and 8 bases at J, with 15 bases in the middle. This CDR3 is 13 amino acids long. Germline CDR1 is PRHDT and CDR2 is FYEKMQ (reference sequence). The DNA of the CDR3 is TGTGCCAGCAGCGGCCACAGGGAAACAGAAGCTTTCTTT. It is translated as CASSGHRETEAFF. The variable domain in full, with the rest retrieved from reference TRBV13 and TRBJ1-1, is AAGVIQSPRHLIKEKRETATLKCYPIPRHDTVYWYQQGPGQDPQFLISFYEKMQSDKGSIPDRFSAQQFSDYHSELNMSSLELGDSALYFCASSGHRETEAFFGQGTRLTVV.

V is TRBV5-1 and J is TRBJ2-5, with TRBD2 matching 9 bases. From germline, CDR1 is SGHRS and CDR2 YFSETQ. V was pared by 4 bases and J by 2 bases, with 9 bases of the junction left unmatched. This CDR3 has 16 amino acids. The CDR3, as DNA: TGCGCCAGCAGCCCGGACGGAGCGGGGGGACAAGAGACCCAGTACTTC. Encoded protein: CASSPDGAGGQETQYF.

The chain is built from TRBV4-2 and TRBJ1-1, with unresolved D. The V gene lost 1 base and the J gene lost 3 bases, with 18 bases spanning the gap. The V gene's germline CDR1 is LGHNA and CDR2 YNFKEQ. This CDR3 has 17 residues. The CDR3 nucleotides are TGTGCCAGCAGCCAAGGAGGGTGGCTGCATCTTGACACTGAAGCTTTCTTT. This translates into CASSQGGWLHLDTEAFF.

CDR3 in amino acids: CASSPLTPTPGQLNTGELFF. The DNA for the CDR3 is TGTGCCAGCAGCCCCTTAACCCCGACACCGGGACAGCTGAACACCGGGGAGCTGTTTTTT. The chain uses TRBV11-3 and TRBJ2-2; 7 bases agree with TRBD1. Trimming removed 5 bases from V and 1 base from J; junction bases left unmatched: 19. The germline V gene has CDR1 SGHNT and CDR2 YENEEA. The CDR3 is 20 amino acids.

This clone was observed a handful of times. The chain recombines TRBV10-2 with TRBJ1-4; D gene ambiguous. Trimming stripped 6 bases from V and 4 bases from J, with 12 bases between. The V gene's germline CDR1 is WSHSY and CDR2 SAAADI. The CDR3 sequence is 14 residues long. The CDR3 sequence: CASRRGILNEKLFF. CDR3 DNA sequence: TGCGCCAGCAGACGAGGGATCCTTAATGAAAAACTGTTTTTT.

This sequence joins TRBV15 and TRBJ1-2, with unresolved D. CDR1 and CDR2 from the germline V gene are LNHNV and YYDKDF (reference sequence). V lost 1 base to trimming and J lost 4 bases, with 10 bases between them. The CDR3 extends over 14 amino acids. The CDR3 sequence: CATSRVSGGYGYTF. The CDR3 DNA reads as TGTGCCACCAGCAGAGTATCAGGAGGCTATGGCTACACCTTC.

This sequence joins TRBV6-5 and TRBJ2-5, with TRBD1 as a possible D gene (5 bases). This CDR3 spans 14 amino acids. With 0 bases removed from V and 3 bases from J, the gap between germline ends came to 8 bases. Germline V CDR1 and CDR2: MNHEY, SVGAGI. The DNA of the CDR3 is TGTGCCAGCAGTTACTCGGGGCAAGAAGAGACCCAGTACTTC. Protein: CASSYSGQEETQYF.

The chain links TRBV7-9 to TRBJ2-5; 12 nucleotides line up with TRBD2. The V and J ends lost 3 bases and 4 bases, in that order; junction bases with no gene match: 6. In germline, CDR1 is SEHNR, CDR2 FQNEAQ (reference sequence). There are 16 residues in the CDR3. The CDR3 coding sequence is TGTGCCAGCAGCTTTTCGACTAGCGGGAGTATAGAGACCCAGTACTTC. Its protein product is CASSFSTSGSIETQYF.